This TCR beta chain came from a study of Tregs in tolerant kidney transplant recipients. Study-wide results and limits: Expanding Tregs on activated donor B cells appeared to best identify donor-specific TCRbeta clones. Tolerant patients' donor-specific Tregs expanded beyond overall Tregs, suggesting antigen-driven growth. The small number of patients limits these findings pending further validation.

A word on this clone: The antigen remains undetermined.

Sequenced by immunoSEQ multiplex PCR; TCRdb stores in-frame clones only, minus some. Of around 50,000 clones in the sample, about 92% were seen once. Trimming removed 6 bases from V and 3 bases from J; junction bases left unmatched: 10. The CDR3 has 15 residues. Germline loops: CDR1 MNHEY, CDR2 SVGAGI. Related graft donors supplied nonmyeloablative bone marrow transplants, and mixed chimerism was transient. The rearrangement uses TRBV6-5 and TRBJ1-2; 7 bases are a match to TRBD1. The TCR sequence derives from a human patient who received a combined kidney and bone marrow transplant. These T cells may partly come from the graft donor. Sequencing used CD8+ T cells from blood (PBMCs), obtained 12 months after the transplant. Written as DNA, the CDR3 is TGTGCCAGCAGCCCTTCCGAGACAGGGCACTATGGCTACACCTTC. Its translation: CASSPSETGHYGYTF.